Each of the 17 T cell receptor delta chains below was sequenced from the same sample in a study of Vδ1+ human thymocytes. Study-level findings and limits: Thymic TRG and TRD repertoires appeared highly polyclonal.

No antigen has been identified for these receptors. The template was reverse-transcribed extracted RNA. Pooled V-gene forward primers with one constant-region reverse primer generated the CDR3 amplicons by multiplex PCR. TCRdb fed the multiplex PCR reads into CATT to redo clone calling. The table has tens of thousands of delta-chain clones, about 16% seen once; the top ten hold roughly 0.5%. Sequenced: Vdelta1+ gamma-delta thymocytes from the thymus. This sample's subset: FACS-sorted CD3+ TCRalphabeta- TCRVdelta1+ TCRVdelta2- thymocytes. Receptors originate from a boy younger than two who had congenital heart surgery.

This sequence joins TRDV1 and TRDJ1; 11 positions agree with TRDD3. The V and J ends lost 4 bases and 0 bases, in that order; junction bases with no gene match: 25. Germline values: CDR1 TSWWSYY, CDR2 QGS. The CDR3 contains 23 residues. DNA for the CDR3: TGTGCTCTTGGGGGCCCCGTACTGGGGGATATTCGGGGCAAGATGCGATACACCGATAAACTCATCTTT. Amino acid sequence: CALGGPVLGDIRGKMRYTDKLIF.

In its sample, this clone was seen a few times. Germline and junction disagree at one end, which may indicate a read error. The sample has other DNA sequences that encode this CDR3 too. V usage is TRDV1 and J usage is TRDJ1, with D possibly TRDD3 on 5 matching bases. This CDR3 is 15 amino acids long. Germline V lookup: CDR1 TSWWSYY, CDR2 QGS. The DNA of the CDR3 is TGTGCCCTTGGGGAAGTTAGCCCGTACACCGATAAACTCATCTTT. Its translation is CALGEVSPYTDKLIF.

This clone occurred a few times. The J gene is TRDJ1, the V gene TRDV1; 13 bases fit TRDD3. This CDR3 spans 18 amino acids. The J segment lost 10 bases and the V segment lost 0 bases, leaving 14 bases of the junction unmatched. Germline CDR1 TSWWSYY, CDR2 QGS. In DNA, the CDR3 is TGTGCTCTTGGGGAACTAATGCGCCCGTACTGGGGGATACGCCTACTCATCTTT. Translated: CALGELMRPYWGIRLLIF.

A few counts support this clone. The junction differs from germline at one of its ends, possibly a read error. The J gene is TRDJ1, the V gene TRDV1; TRDD3 agrees at 8 bases. Germline-derived CDR1 and CDR2 are TSWWSYY and QGS. This CDR3 has 19 residues. As DNA, the CDR3 is TGTGCTCTTGGGGAAATCATGACCTACTGGGGGTCGTACACCGATGAACTCATCTTT. Encoded protein: CALGEIMTYWGSYTDELIF.

The rearrangement joins TRDV1 to TRDJ1, with 9 bases identical to TRDD2. Per the germline V gene, CDR1 is TSWWSYY and CDR2 is QGS. The CDR3 consists of 19 residues. V trimming: 3 bases; J trimming: 0 bases; junction bases outside the gene matches: 14. CDR3 amino acids: CALGDWPSYLGKYTDKLIF. CDR3 in DNA: TGTGCTCTTGGGGACTGGCCTTCCTACTTGGGGAAATACACCGATAAACTCATCTTT.

The chain uses TRDV1 and TRDJ1; TRDD3 matches at 8 bases. The CDR3 loop spans 13 amino acids. CDR1 is TSWWSYY, CDR2 QGS, per germline. With 4 bases clipped from V and 2 bases from J, the junction kept 0 bases outside the gene matches. CDR3 region: CALGVGDTDKLIF. In nucleotides, the CDR3 is TGTGCTCTTGGGGTGGGGGATACCGATAAACTCATCTTT.

This clone turned up a few times. This chain connects TRDV1 to TRDJ1; 7 bases agree with TRDD3. The CDR3 is made up of 21 amino acids. Trimming took 5 bases from V and 1 from J; bases not matched to a gene: 25. Per the germline V gene, CDR1 is TSWWSYY and CDR2 is QGS. In nucleotides, the CDR3 is TGTGCTCTTGGGAAACCCCCCTACGCCCTGAAGCTGGGGGTCTTCACCGATAAACTCATCTTT. This sequence encodes CALGKPPYALKLGVFTDKLIF.

The J gene is TRDJ1, the V gene TRDV1; the match to TRDD3 covers 7 bases. The CDR3 has 15 amino acids. V was pared by 3 bases and J by 7 bases, with 11 bases of the junction left unmatched. Germline loops: CDR1 TSWWSYY, CDR2 QGS. The CDR3 is CALGERRSTGVKLIF. DNA for the CDR3: TGTGCTCTTGGGGAGAGGCGGAGTACTGGGGTTAAACTCATCTTT.

A few counts support this clone. The V call is TRDV1, the J call TRDJ1; no clear D gene. The CDR3 length is 15 residues. Trimming took 1 base from V and 3 from J, leaving 12 bases between them. CDR1 is TSWWSYY and CDR2 is QGS in the germline V gene. The CDR3 nucleotides read TGTGCTCTTGGGGAACGGGACCGGAGGGCCGATAAACTCATCTTT. Its translation: CALGERDRRADKLIF.

This clone has only a few counts. The V call is TRDV1, the J call TRDJ4, with 7 positions matching TRDD3. V dropped 2 bases and J dropped 0; count of bases not matched to a gene: 15. From germline, CDR1 is TSWWSYY and CDR2 QGS. This CDR3 spans 18 amino acids. CDR3 nucleotides: TGTGCTCTTGGGGAAAAATACCGTCTGGGGGTTATGGCCAGACCCCTGATCTTT. This encodes CALGEKYRLGVMARPLIF.

The chain joins TRDV1 to TRDJ1; 12 bases map to TRDD3. The CDR3 runs 21 residues. J lost 3 bases, V lost 1 base, and 18 bases had no gene match. In germline, CDR1 is TSWWSYY, CDR2 QGS. The CDR3 DNA follows: TGTGCTCTTGGGGAACCGCTTCCTGGCCCTGGGGGATACGCCCGGGCCGATAAACTCATCTTT. Amino acid sequence: CALGEPLPGPGGYARADKLIF.

The J gene is TRDJ1, the V gene TRDV1; 7 bases are shared with TRDD3. V lost 3 bases to trimming and J lost 0 bases; unmatched junction nucleotides: 16. This CDR3 region has 19 residues. CDR1 and CDR2 (germline): TSWWSYY, QGS. CDR3 sequence (DNA): TGTGCTCTTGGGGAGTTACCCGGTCGGGGGATCGCTTACACCGATAAACTCATCTTT. Residues: CALGELPGRGIAYTDKLIF.

This clone was seen more than once but under ten times. The J gene is TRDJ1, the V gene TRDV1; no clear D gene. With 0 bases removed from V and 3 bases from J, the gap between germline ends came to 8 bases. The CDR3 extends over 14 amino acids. From germline, CDR1 is TSWWSYY and CDR2 QGS. The CDR3 DNA is TGTGCTCTTGGGGAACTAGGTTGCCCCGATAAACTCATCTTT. This codes for CALGELGCPDKLIF.

The rearrangement links TRDV1 to TRDJ1; 9 nucleotides line up with TRDD2. V lost 1 base and J lost 10; bases outside the gene matches: 28. CDR1 TSWWSYY and CDR2 QGS come from the germline V gene. This CDR3 contains 21 residues. The CDR3 loop is CALGEPLPTVSTGEGSIGLIF. The CDR3 DNA reads as TGTGCTCTTGGGGAACCCCTTCCTACGGTTTCGACTGGGGAGGGAAGCATAGGACTCATCTTT.

The V gene is TRDV1, the J gene TRDJ1; 8 bases match TRDD2. V lost 2 bases to trimming and J lost 3 bases; unmatched junction nucleotides: 14. Germline assignment: CDR1 TSWWSYY and CDR2 QGS. The CDR3 consists of 18 residues. DNA of the CDR3: TGTGCTCTTGGGGAAATACTTCCTACTCGATACGCATCCGATAAACTCATCTTT. Translation gives CALGEILPTRYASDKLIF.

About this clone itself: The germline gene is not matched at one end of the junction; a read error may be the cause. V usage is TRDV2 and J usage is TRDJ1; 10 bases agree with TRDD3. Germline-derived CDR1 and CDR2 are GEAIGNYY and EKD. This CDR3 spans 17 amino acids. The CDR3 sequence is CARDPVYWGIRIDKLIF. CDR3 DNA sequence: TGTGCCCGTGACCCCGTCTACTGGGGGATTCGTATCGATAAACTCATCTTT.

This clone was seen a handful of times. The genes are TRDV1 and TRDJ1, with 9 bases identical to TRDD3. This CDR3 is built from 22 residues. Germline V gives CDR1 TSWWSYY, CDR2 QGS. Germline trimming cut 1 base from V and 0 bases from J; bases unmatched to any gene: 21. CDR3 nucleotides: TGTGCTCTTGGGGAACCCTTCCGATCTGAGTACTGGGGGACCCTGTACACCGATAAACTCATCTTT. It specifies CALGEPFRSEYWGTLYTDKLIF.